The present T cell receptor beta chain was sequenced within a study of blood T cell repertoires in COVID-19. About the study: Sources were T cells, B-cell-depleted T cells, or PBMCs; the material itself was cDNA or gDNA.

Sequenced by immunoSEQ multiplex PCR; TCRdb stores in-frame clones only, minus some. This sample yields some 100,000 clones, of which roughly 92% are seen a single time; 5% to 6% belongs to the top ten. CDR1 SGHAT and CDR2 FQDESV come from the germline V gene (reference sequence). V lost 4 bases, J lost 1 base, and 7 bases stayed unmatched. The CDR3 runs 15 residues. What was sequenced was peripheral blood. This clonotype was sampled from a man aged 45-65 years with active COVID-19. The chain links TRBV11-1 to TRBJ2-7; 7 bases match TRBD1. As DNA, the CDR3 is TGTGCCAGCAGCTCCCCAGAACAGGGGTCCTACGAGCAGTACTTC. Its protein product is CASSSPEQGSYEQYF.